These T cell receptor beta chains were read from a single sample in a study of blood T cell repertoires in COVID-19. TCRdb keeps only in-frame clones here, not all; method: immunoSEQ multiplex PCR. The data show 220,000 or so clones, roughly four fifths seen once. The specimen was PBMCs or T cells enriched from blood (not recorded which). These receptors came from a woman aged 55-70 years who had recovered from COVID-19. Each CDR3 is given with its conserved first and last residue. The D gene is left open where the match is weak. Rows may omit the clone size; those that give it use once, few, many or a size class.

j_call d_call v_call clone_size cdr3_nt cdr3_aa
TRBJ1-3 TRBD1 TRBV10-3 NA TGTGCCATCAGTGAGGGACAGGGAGACGGAAACACCATATATTTT CAISEGQGDGNTIYF
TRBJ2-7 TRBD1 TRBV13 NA TGTGCCAGCAGCCACCCCGGGACAGGGGTTCTATTCTACTACGAGCAGTACTTC CASSHPGTGVLFYYEQYF
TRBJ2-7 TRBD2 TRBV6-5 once TGTGCCAGCTCTGAGCGGGGGGCAGCACCCTACGAGCAGTACTTC CASSERGAAPYEQYF
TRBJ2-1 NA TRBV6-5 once TGTGCCACGGGTTCCTACAATGAGCAGTTCTTC CATGSYNEQFF
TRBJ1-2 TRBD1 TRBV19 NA TGTGCCAGTAGTGCCTTGACAGGGGGCAACTATGGCTACACCTTC CASSALTGGNYGYTF
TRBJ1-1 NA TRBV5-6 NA TGTGCCAGCAGCTCGGGACTGCTGAACACTGAAGCTTTCTTT CASSSGLLNTEAFF
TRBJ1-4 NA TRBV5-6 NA TGTGCCAGCAGCTTAAAAACCACATACGAGGATGAAAAACTGTTTTTT CASSLKTTYEDEKLFF
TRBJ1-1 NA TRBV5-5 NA TGTGCCAGCAGCTTGGCAAAGGAGGCAACTGAAGCTTTCTTT CASSLAKEATEAFF
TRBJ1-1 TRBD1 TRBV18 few TGTGCCAGCTCATCCGAATCAGGGGGAAGGACTGAAGCTTTCTTT CASSSESGGRTEAFF
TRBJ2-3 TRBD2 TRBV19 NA TGTGCCAGTAGTTTGATCCAAAGCGGGAGTGGTACAGATACGCAGTATTTT CASSLIQSGSGTDTQYF
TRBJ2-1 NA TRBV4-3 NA TGCGCCAGCAGCCACCTCAGTACGGGGAGCTCCTACAATGAGCAGTTCTTC CASSHLSTGSSYNEQFF
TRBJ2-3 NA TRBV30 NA TGTGCCTGGAGTCCGGGTTTTAGCACAGATACGCAGTATTTT CAWSPGFSTDTQYF
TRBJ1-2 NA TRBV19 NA TGTGCCAGTAGTTTGGACCGGGACACTAACTATGGCTACACCTTC CASSLDRDTNYGYTF
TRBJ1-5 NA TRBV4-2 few TGTGCCAGCAGCCATGGCCCGGGTCAAAATCAGCCCCAGCATTTT CASSHGPGQNQPQHF
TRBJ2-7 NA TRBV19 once TGTGCCAGTAGTATAAGCGGCGCCGGTCCCGAGCAGTACTTC CASSISGAGPEQYF
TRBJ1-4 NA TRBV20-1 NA TGCAGTGCTAGTGGGACAAAGGGAACTAATGAAAAACTGTTTTTT CSASGTKGTNEKLFF
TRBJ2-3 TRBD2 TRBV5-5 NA TGTGCCAGCAGCTTGGGCGGGAGGGTGGACGATACGCAGTATTTT CASSLGGRVDDTQYF
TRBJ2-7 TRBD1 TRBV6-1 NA TGTGCCAGCAGTGAGGGACAGACCTACGAGCAGTACTTC CASSEGQTYEQYF
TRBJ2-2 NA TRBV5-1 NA TGCGCCAGCAGCGTCGCCAGGGCGGGGACCGGGGAGCTGTTTTTT CASSVARAGTGELFF
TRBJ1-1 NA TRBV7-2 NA TGTGCCAGCAGCTGGTCCCCGGGGGGCACTGAAGCTTTCTTT CASSWSPGGTEAFF
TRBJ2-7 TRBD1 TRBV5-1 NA TGCGCCAGCAGCGAGGGGACAGGGGGCCACTACGAGCAGTACTTC CASSEGTGGHYEQYF
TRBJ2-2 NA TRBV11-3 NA TGTGCCAGCAGCTTACTCAGGAACACCGGGGAGCTGTTTTTT CASSLLRNTGELFF
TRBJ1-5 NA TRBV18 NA TGTGCCAGCTCACCACCCGGGGAAGCACAGCCCCAGCATTTT CASSPPGEAQPQHF
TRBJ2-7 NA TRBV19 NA TGTGCCAGTAGTTCTTCCCCAGGGGCAGGCCGTGCCGAGCAGTACTTC CASSSSPGAGRAEQYF
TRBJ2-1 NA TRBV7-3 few TGTGCCAGCAGCCCCCTACGAATAGGGAGCTCCTACAATGAGCAGTTCTTC CASSPLRIGSSYNEQFF
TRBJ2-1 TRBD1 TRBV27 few TGTGCCAGCAGTTCCACAGGGGTCAATGAGCAGTTCTTC CASSSTGVNEQFF